Each of the 23 T cell receptor beta chains below was sequenced from the same sample in a study of T-cell reconstitution after alpha-beta-depleted transplantation in children. Preparation of the TCRbeta library involved a method that used unique molecular identifiers. TCRdb itself ran the PCR reads through MiXCR, one entry per CDR3 protein. The table records 200,000 to 300,000 distinct CDR3 sequences, under 9.5% of them present only once. Sequencing used PBMCs, mostly from graft donor cells, obtained 180 days after TCRalphabeta/CD19-depleted stem cell transplant. The receptors were gathered from a male patient younger than 18 who had a stem cell transplant for acute lymphoblastic leukemia, so the T cells may come from the graft donor.

This clonotype was detected ten times or more. The chain has TRBV12-3 or TRBV12-4 and TRBJ2-7, with TRBD1 identical over 8 bases. V lost 3 bases to trimming and J lost 2 bases; unmatched junction nucleotides: 6. The CDR3 is 15 residues long. Here the CDR3 reads CASSFQGALTYEQYF. Here the CDR3 DNA reads TGTGCCAGCAGTTTTCAGGGGGCCCTTACCTACGAGCAGTACTTC.

This clonotype was counted ten times or more. This sequence joins TRBV24-1 and TRBJ2-5; perhaps TRBD1 as D (5 bases). Germline V gene sequence: CDR1 KGHDR, CDR2 SFDVKD. Trimming shortened V by 1 base and J by 3 bases, and 11 bases separated the two germline ends. The CDR3 covers 15 residues. The CDR3 sequence is CATSDFRTGEETQYF. The CDR3 DNA is TGTGCCACCAGTGATTTTCGAACAGGAGAAGAGACCCAGTACTTC.

This clonotype was observed at least ten times. The chain is built from TRBV28 and TRBJ2-7; no firm D call. V was shortened by 6 bases and J by 4 bases, with 31 bases between the two germline ends. Germline V gene lookup returns CDR1 MDHEN and CDR2 SYDVKM. The CDR3 sequence is 19 residues long. CDR3 sequence (DNA): TGTGCCAGCAGCCCCGCCGCCGCTTTCATCACTCGGCCCATTTACGAGCAGTACTTC. Amino acids: CASSPAAAFITRPIYEQYF.

There are many counts of this clonotype. The gene calls are TRBV7-2 and TRBJ2-7; no reliable D call. Trimming cost V 5 bases and J 0 bases, with 14 bases left between them. CDR1 SGHTA and CDR2 FQGNSA come from the germline V gene. There are 15 residues in the CDR3. CDR3 in DNA: TGTGCCAGCAGCCCCGGGCCACCGGGCTCCTACGAGCAGTACTTC. It translates to CASSPGPPGSYEQYF. The whole variable domain, filled in from reference TRBV7-2 and TRBJ2-7, reads GAGVSQSPSNKVTEKGKDVELRCDPISGHTALYWYRQSLGQGLEFLIYFQGNSAPDKSGLPSDRFSAERTGGSVSTLTIQRTQQEDSAVYLCASSPGPPGSYEQYFGPGTRLTVT.

Regarding this clonotype: Given a much more abundant clone one base away, this may be a read error. The chain uses TRBV28 and TRBJ2-7, with D unclear. The CDR3 sequence is 12 residues long. Germline V gene lookup returns CDR1 MDHEN and CDR2 SYDVKM. CDR3 nucleotides: TGTGCCATCAGTGCCAACTACTACGAGCAGTACTTC. Amino acid sequence: CAISANYYEQYF.

This clonotype occurred many times. This chain links TRBV7-8 with TRBJ2-5; D might be TRBD2 (5 bases). The CDR3 loop spans 14 amino acids. The V gene lost 1 base and the J gene lost 5 bases, with 11 bases spanning the gap. The germline gives CDR1 SGHVS, CDR2 FQNEAQ. CDR3: CASSLGTRVETQYF. The CDR3 nucleotides are TGTGCCAGCAGCTTAGGGACGCGGGTGGAGACCCAGTACTTC.

This clonotype was recorded at least ten times. V is TRBV29-1 and J is TRBJ2-1; 8 bases are shared with TRBD2. The CDR3 contains 11 residues. V lost 7 bases, J lost 7 bases, and 3 bases stayed unmatched. CDR1 and CDR2 from the germline V gene are SQVTM and ANQGSEA. CDR3 bases: TGCAGCGACGGGGGGGCGAATGAGCAGTTCTTC. Translated: CSDGGANEQFF.

This clonotype was detected many times. The rearrangement links TRBV4-3 to TRBJ2-3; D is uncertain. Germline V lookup: CDR1 LGHNA, CDR2 YSLEER. The CDR3 loop spans 13 amino acids. V was cut by 2 bases and J by 4 bases, with 7 bases left in between. CDR3 coding DNA: TGCGCCAGCAGCCAATTTCGCCCAGATACGCAGTATTTT. It translates to CASSQFRPDTQYF.

The chain recombines TRBV18 with TRBJ1-2; D may be TRBD1 (5 bases). V lost 2 bases, J lost 4 bases, and 11 bases lay in between. This CDR3 has 14 residues. In germline, CDR1 is KGHSH, CDR2 LQKENI. This CDR3 reads CASSPGRVPYGYTF. As DNA, the CDR3 is TGTGCCAGCTCACCAGGCAGGGTCCCCTATGGCTACACCTTC.

This clonotype was counted ten times or more. J is TRBJ1-1 and V is TRBV5-1; D gene uncertain. V shed 6 bases and J shed 1 base, with 13 bases lying between them. CDR1 and CDR2 from the germline V gene are SGHRS and YFSETQ. There are 14 residues in the CDR3. The CDR3 reads CASTETPWNTEAFF. CDR3 sequence (DNA): TGCGCCAGCACTGAAACCCCGTGGAACACTGAAGCTTTCTTT.

Many counts were recorded for this clonotype. V and J are TRBV5-4 and TRBJ2-2, with D unresolved. CDR3 size: 16 residues. Germline V gene sequence: CDR1 SGHNT, CDR2 YYREEE (reference sequence). The germline V and J ends were trimmed by 2 bases and 0 bases, with 11 bases remaining between them. The CDR3 loop reads CASSLWNNANTGELFF. In DNA, the CDR3 is TGTGCCAGCAGCTTATGGAACAACGCGAACACCGGGGAGCTGTTTTTT.

Many counts were recorded for this clonotype. The V gene is TRBV20-1, the J gene TRBJ2-7; TRBD2 is a possible D gene (5 bases). Between the trimmed V and J ends, which lost 3 bases and 4 bases, there was a span of 10 bases. There are 12 residues in the CDR3. Germline loops: CDR1 DFQATT, CDR2 SNEGSKA (reference sequence). CDR3 in amino acids: CSASADFYEQYF. CDR3 coding DNA: TGCAGTGCTAGCGCGGACTTTTACGAGCAGTACTTC.

This clonotype was picked up many times. The chain is built from TRBV20-1 and TRBJ1-4; D not resolved. Germline V gene data show CDR1 as DFQATT and CDR2 as SNEGSKA (reference sequence). V was clipped by 3 bases and J by 5 bases, with 13 bases between them. This CDR3 is 14 amino acids long. DNA of the CDR3: TGCAGTGCTAGGATCTCGTACGGAAATGAAAAACTGTTTTTT. Amino acids: CSARISYGNEKLFF.

This clonotype was recorded at least ten times. The chain couples TRBV12-3 or TRBV12-4 to TRBJ2-5; 8 bases align to TRBD1. V trimming: 7 bases; J trimming: 5 bases; junction bases outside the gene matches: 6. The CDR3 runs to 13 residues. The CDR3 protein is CASTMDRVETQYF. The CDR3 region has the DNA TGTGCCAGCACCATGGACAGGGTGGAGACCCAGTACTTC.

This clonotype was recorded many times. The V gene is TRBV6-4, the J gene TRBJ2-3, with D perhaps matching TRBD1 (6 bases). The CDR3 covers 14 residues. Trimming pared 2 bases from V and 3 bases from J, leaving 9 bases between. From germline, CDR1 is MRHNA and CDR2 SNTAGT. CDR3 DNA sequence: TGTGCCAGCAGTGACGTAGGACAGACAGATACGCAGTATTTT. Its translation is CASSDVGQTDTQYF.

This clonotype was recorded at least ten times. The rearrangement links TRBV15 to TRBJ2-1; TRBD2 aligns across 8 bases. Germline trimming cut 0 bases from V and 5 bases from J; bases unmatched to any gene: 3. Germline assignment: CDR1 LNHNV and CDR2 YYDKDF (reference sequence). The CDR3 contains 15 residues. The CDR3 nucleotides are TGTGCCACCAGCAGAGATCCCGGGAGGGACAATGAGCAGTTCTTC. Translating it yields CATSRDPGRDNEQFF.

This clonotype was detected ten times or more. The V gene is TRBV20-1, the J gene TRBJ1-6; TRBD1 might be the D (6 bases). The CDR3 covers 14 residues. Deletions cut 1 base from V and 7 bases from J, with 11 bases between. CDR1 DFQATT and CDR2 SNEGSKA come from the germline V gene (reference sequence). This CDR3 reads CSARGPGANSPLHF. As DNA, the CDR3 is TGCAGTGCTAGAGGGCCAGGGGCGAATTCACCCCTCCACTTT.

The table lists this clonotype with many counts. This chain joins TRBV5-1 and TRBJ1-3; D gene ambiguous. The CDR3 runs 13 residues. The germline V and J ends were trimmed by 2 bases and 4 bases, with 7 bases remaining between them. Germline V gene sequence: CDR1 SGHRS, CDR2 YFSETQ. CDR3 residues: CASSLGEGNTIYF. The CDR3 DNA is TGCGCCAGCAGCTTAGGCGAAGGAAACACCATATATTTT.

This clonotype was recorded many times. The V call is TRBV28, the J call TRBJ2-4; D is perhaps TRBD2 (6 bases). This CDR3 has 16 residues. The V gene's germline CDR1 is MDHEN and CDR2 SYDVKM. The V and J ends lost 5 bases and 1 base respectively, with 15 bases between them. The CDR3 spells CASSQRLVVAKNIQYF. The CDR3 DNA reads as TGTGCCAGCAGTCAAAGACTAGTTGTGGCCAAAAACATTCAGTACTTC.

This clonotype occurred many times. The genes are TRBV4-2 and TRBJ2-7; tentative D call: TRBD2 (6 bases). The germline CDR1 and CDR2 sequences are LGHNA and YNFKEQ. The CDR3 sequence is 16 residues long. V lost 0 bases and J 2 bases, leaving 14 bases between the germline ends. DNA of the CDR3: TGTGCCAGCAGCCAAGAAGAACTAGCAGGTACCTACGAGCAGTACTTC. Its protein is CASSQEELAGTYEQYF.

There are many counts of this clonotype. V and J are TRBV20-1 and TRBJ2-2; TRBD1 or TRBD2 may be the D gene (5 bases each). Germline CDR1 DFQATT, CDR2 SNEGSKA (reference sequence). Trimming took 7 bases from V and 1 from J, leaving 13 bases between them. The CDR3 has 14 residues. CDR3 protein: CSVRGRLNTGELFF. The CDR3 region has the DNA TGCAGTGTGAGGGGCCGCCTGAACACCGGGGAGCTGTTTTTT.

In this sample, this clonotype turned up many times. Germline is not matched at one junction end, which may reflect a read error. The V call is TRBV5-1, the J call TRBJ1-2; D unclear. Germline loops: CDR1 SGHRS, CDR2 YFSETQ. The CDR3 consists of 12 residues. For the CDR3, the DNA is TGTGCCAGCAGCTTGGCCAATTATGGCTACACCTTC. Protein: CASSLANYGYTF.

This clonotype was seen repeatedly, ten times or more. This chain links TRBV29-1 with TRBJ2-3; 11 bases match TRBD2. The CDR3 has 16 amino acids. Per germline, CDR1 SQVTM and CDR2 ANQGSEA. V lost 3 bases and J lost 6; bases outside the gene matches: 11. CDR3 bases: TGCAGCGTTGAGGCGATGGTAGCGGGAGGGCCGGATACGCAGTATTTT. Its protein is CSVEAMVAGGPDTQYF.